This entry is about one T cell receptor (beta chain). From germline, CDR1 is GTSNPN and CDR2 SVGIG (reference sequence). Trimming removed 0 bases at V and 2 bases at J, with 12 bases between. The CDR3 length is 15 residues. Through a sample-barcoded 5' primer and a J-beta primer mix, a second PCR was run for about 6 to 12 cycles. TCRdb reprocessed the 5' RACE reads with MiXCR, giving one entry per CDR3 protein. The top ten clones hold 13% of a sample with 800,000 to 1,000,000 distinct CDR3 sequences, around 48% of them seen once. The source of the sample is a study of blood T cells in healthy people across ages.

Material for sequencing was blood. This sequence originates from a man between 25 and 39 years old in good health. This chain uses TRBV30 with TRBJ2-3, with D possibly matching TRBD1 (5 bases). The CDR3 nucleotides are TGTGCCTGGAGTGTACGGGCAGGGTACACAGATACGCAGTATTTT. It yields the protein CAWSVRAGYTDTQYF. The full variable domain, with the rest looked up from reference TRBV30 and TRBJ2-3, is SQTIHQWPATLVQPVGSPLSLECTVEGTSNPNLYWYRQAAGRGLQLLFYSVGIGQISSEVPQNLSASRPQDRQFILSSKKLLLSDSGFYLCAWSVRAGYTDTQYFGPGTRLTVL.